The 4 T cell receptor beta chains listed next were all sequenced from one sample in a study of blood T cell repertoires in COVID-19. Using immunoSEQ multiplex PCR, the repertoire was profiled, and TCRdb retains in-frame clones only, with some absent. Of under 300,000 clones listed, approximately 83% are singletons. Sequenced input: PBMCs or T cells enriched from blood (not recorded which). The receptors here all came from a woman between 45 and 60 years old who had recovered from COVID-19.

This chain links TRBV30 with TRBJ1-3; D gene uncertain. V was pared by 0 bases and J by 0 bases, with 12 bases between. The germline CDR1 and CDR2 sequences are GTSNPN and SVGIG (reference sequence). This CDR3 spans 16 amino acids. The CDR3 reads CAWSVLVGVSGNTIYF. The CDR3 DNA sequence: TGTGCCTGGAGTGTACTTGTCGGGGTCTCTGGAAACACCATATATTTT.

This rearrangement joins TRBV5-1 to TRBJ1-3; possibly TRBD1 for D (6 bases). V lost 6 bases and J lost 2, with 15 bases in between. CDR1 and CDR2 from the germline V gene are SGHRS and YFSETQ. The CDR3 runs to 15 residues. The CDR3 loop reads CASTLVGATGNTIYF. Written as DNA, the CDR3 is TGCGCCAGCACTTTAGTGGGGGCCACTGGAAACACCATATATTTT.

V is TRBV7-9 and J is TRBJ2-3; D ambiguous. The CDR3 covers 16 residues. The germline CDR1 and CDR2 sequences are SEHNR and FQNEAQ (reference sequence). Between the trimmed V and J ends, which lost 7 bases and 6 bases, there was a span of 23 bases. The CDR3 coding sequence is TGTGCCAGCATCCCGAGAGAGTACCAAATATCGGATACGCAGTATTTT. Translation: CASIPREYQISDTQYF.

J is TRBJ2-1 and V is TRBV7-8; 11 bases line up with TRBD1. Per the germline V gene, CDR1 is SGHVS and CDR2 is FQNEAQ. The CDR3 has 16 residues. V lost 5 bases, J lost 5 bases, and 8 bases stayed unmatched. The CDR3 DNA reads as TGTGCCAGCAGCCTTAATCCGGGACAGGGGGACAATGAGCAGTTCTTC. This encodes CASSLNPGQGDNEQFF.